This T cell receptor beta chain was sequenced for a study of shared clonotypes between healthy human individuals. The CDR3 is made up of 15 amino acids. CDR1 is SGHRS and CDR2 is YFSETQ in the germline V gene. Trimming removed 0 bases from V and 5 bases from J, with 14 bases in between. The table came from immunoSEQ multiplex PCR; TCRdb's copy has only in-frame clones and leaves some out. The sample lists fewer than 1.4 million clones; 70% to 80% were seen once. The sample taken for sequencing was memory CD4+ T cells from PBMCs. Subset here: CD45RA-negative fraction. This TCR was recovered from a man between 18 and 35 years old in good health. Some clones in this sample may be carry-over from other donors' samples. This chain uses TRBV5-1 with TRBJ1-1; D remains ambiguous. CDR3 coding DNA: TGCGCCAGCAGCTTGGATTGGTCAAAGGGAACTGAAGCTTTCTTT. Encoded protein: CASSLDWSKGTEAFF.